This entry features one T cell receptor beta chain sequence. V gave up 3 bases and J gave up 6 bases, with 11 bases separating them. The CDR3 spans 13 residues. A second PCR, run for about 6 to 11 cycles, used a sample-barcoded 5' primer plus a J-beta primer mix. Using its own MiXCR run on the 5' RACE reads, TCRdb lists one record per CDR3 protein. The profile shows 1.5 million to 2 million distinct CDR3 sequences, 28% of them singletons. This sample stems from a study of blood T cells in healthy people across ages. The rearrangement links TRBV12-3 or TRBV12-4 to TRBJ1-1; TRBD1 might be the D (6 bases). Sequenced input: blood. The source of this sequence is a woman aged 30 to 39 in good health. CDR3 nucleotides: TGTGCCAGCAGTTTTGTGAACAGGGCTGAAGCTTTCTTT. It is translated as CASSFVNRAEAFF.